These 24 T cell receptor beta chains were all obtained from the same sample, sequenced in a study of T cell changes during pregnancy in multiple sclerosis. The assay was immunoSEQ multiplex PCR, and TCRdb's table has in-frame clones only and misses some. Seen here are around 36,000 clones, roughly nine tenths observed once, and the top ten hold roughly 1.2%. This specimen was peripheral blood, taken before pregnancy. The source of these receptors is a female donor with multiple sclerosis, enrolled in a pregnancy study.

CDR3 in amino acids: CASSQGDSTEAFF. The CDR3 region has the DNA TGTGCCAGCAGCCAAGGGGATAGCACTGAAGCTTTCTTT. The chain uses TRBV5-6 and TRBJ1-1, with a weak D call TRBD1 (5 bases). Trimming shortened V by 4 bases and J by 4 bases, and 11 bases separated the two germline ends. Germline V gives CDR1 SGHDT, CDR2 YYEEEE. This CDR3 spans 13 amino acids.

The CDR3 here is CASSLDRADYEQYF. In DNA form, the CDR3 reads TGTGCCAGCAGCCTAGACAGGGCGGATTACGAGCAGTACTTC. The chain is built from TRBV4-2 and TRBJ2-5; 7 positions agree with TRBD1. The J call may be mistaken, given a closer DNA end match to TRBJ2-7. The CDR3 is 14 amino acids. The germline CDR1 and CDR2 sequences are LGHNA and YNFKEQ.

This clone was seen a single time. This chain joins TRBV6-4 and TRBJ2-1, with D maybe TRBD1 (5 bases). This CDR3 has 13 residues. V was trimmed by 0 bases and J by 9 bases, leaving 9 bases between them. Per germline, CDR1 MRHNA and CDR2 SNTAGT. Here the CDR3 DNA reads TGTGCCAGCAGTGACTCGTTCAGGGCTGAGCAGTTCTTC. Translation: CASSDSFRAEQFF.

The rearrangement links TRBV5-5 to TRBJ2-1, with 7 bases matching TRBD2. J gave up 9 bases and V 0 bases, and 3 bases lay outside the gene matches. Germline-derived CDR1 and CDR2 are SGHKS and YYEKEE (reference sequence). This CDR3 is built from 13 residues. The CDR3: CASSLEWGGEQFF. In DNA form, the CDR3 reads TGTGCCAGCAGCTTGGAATGGGGGGGTGAGCAGTTCTTC.

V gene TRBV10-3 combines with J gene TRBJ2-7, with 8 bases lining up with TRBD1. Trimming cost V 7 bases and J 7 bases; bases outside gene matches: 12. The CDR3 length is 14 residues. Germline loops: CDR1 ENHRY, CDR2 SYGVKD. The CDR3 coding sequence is TGTGCCATCAAGGGGACAGGCGACGCCCGGGAGCAGTACTTC. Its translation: CAIKGTGDAREQYF.

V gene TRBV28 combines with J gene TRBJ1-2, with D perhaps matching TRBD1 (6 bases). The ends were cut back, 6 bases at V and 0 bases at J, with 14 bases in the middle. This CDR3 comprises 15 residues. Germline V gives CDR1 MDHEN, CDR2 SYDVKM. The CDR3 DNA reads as TGTGCCAGCAGCCCCGGACAGAACACTAACTATGGCTACACCTTC. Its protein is CASSPGQNTNYGYTF.

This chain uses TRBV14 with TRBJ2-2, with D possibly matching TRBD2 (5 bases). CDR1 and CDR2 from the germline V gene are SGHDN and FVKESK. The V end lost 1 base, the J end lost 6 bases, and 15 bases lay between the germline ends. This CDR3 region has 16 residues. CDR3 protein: CASSQVGEGLPGELFF. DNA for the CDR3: TGTGCCAGCAGCCAAGTTGGAGAGGGCCTCCCCGGGGAGCTGTTTTTT.

The DNA of the CDR3 is TGCGCCAGCAGCCAAGAACAGGGGGCAAACACTGAAGCTTTCTTT. This codes for CASSQEQGANTEAFF. The chain links TRBV4-1 to TRBJ1-1; 9 bases align to TRBD1. Trimming at V came to 0 bases and at J to 2 bases, leaving 1 base not matched to a gene. This CDR3 region has 15 residues. Germline V gene lookup returns CDR1 MGHRA and CDR2 YSYEKL.

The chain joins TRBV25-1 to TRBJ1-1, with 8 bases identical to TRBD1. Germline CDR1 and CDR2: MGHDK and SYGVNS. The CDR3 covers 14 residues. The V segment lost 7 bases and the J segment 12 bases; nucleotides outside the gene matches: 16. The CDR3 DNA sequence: TGTGCCAGCACCGAATCTCTTATGGACAGGGCAACTTTCTTT. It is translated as CASTESLMDRATFF. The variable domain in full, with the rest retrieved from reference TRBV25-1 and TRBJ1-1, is EADIYQTPRYLVIGTGKKITLECSQTMGHDKMYWYQQDPGMELHLIHYSYGVNSTEKGDLSSESTVSRIRTEHFPLTLESARPSHTSQYLCASTESLMDRATFFGQGTRLTVV.

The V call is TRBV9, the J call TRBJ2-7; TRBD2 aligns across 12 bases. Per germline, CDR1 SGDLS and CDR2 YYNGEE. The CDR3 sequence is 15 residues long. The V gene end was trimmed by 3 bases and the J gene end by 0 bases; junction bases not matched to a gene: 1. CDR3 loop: CASSETSGSSYEQYF. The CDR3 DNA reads TGTGCCAGCAGCGAGACTAGCGGGAGCTCCTACGAGCAGTACTTC.

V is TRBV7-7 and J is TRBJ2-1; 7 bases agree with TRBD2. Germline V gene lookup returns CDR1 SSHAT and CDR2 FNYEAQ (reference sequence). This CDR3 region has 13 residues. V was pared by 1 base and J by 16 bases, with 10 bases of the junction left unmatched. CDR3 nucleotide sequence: TGTGCCAGCAGCTTAGGGACTAGTTCCTTCGTCTTCTTC. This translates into CASSLGTSSFVFF.

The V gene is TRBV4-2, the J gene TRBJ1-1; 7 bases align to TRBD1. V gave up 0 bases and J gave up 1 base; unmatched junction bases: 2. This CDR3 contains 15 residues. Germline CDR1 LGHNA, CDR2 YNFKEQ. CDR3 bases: TGTGCCAGCAGCCAAGATAGGGGGCGGAACACTGAAGCTTTCTTT. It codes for CASSQDRGRNTEAFF.

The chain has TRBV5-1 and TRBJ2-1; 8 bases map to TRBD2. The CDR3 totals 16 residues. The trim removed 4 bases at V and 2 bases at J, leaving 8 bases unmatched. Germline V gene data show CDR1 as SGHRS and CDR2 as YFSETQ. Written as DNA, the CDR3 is TGCGCCAGCAGCCCCCCCGAGCGGGAGCCCTACAATGAGCAGTTCTTC. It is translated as CASSPPEREPYNEQFF.

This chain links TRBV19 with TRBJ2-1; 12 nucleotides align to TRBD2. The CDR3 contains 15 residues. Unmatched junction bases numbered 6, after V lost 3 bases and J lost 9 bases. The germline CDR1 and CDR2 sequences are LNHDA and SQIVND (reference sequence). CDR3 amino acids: CASSMLAGGPREQFF. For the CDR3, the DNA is TGTGCCAGTAGTATGCTAGCGGGAGGGCCGCGTGAGCAGTTCTTC.

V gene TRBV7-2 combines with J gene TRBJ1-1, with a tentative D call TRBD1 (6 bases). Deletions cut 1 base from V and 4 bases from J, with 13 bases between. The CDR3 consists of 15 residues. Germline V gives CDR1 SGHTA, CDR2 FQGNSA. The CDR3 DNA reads TGTGCCAGCAGCTTAGAGGACAGCTGGAGCACTGAAGCTTTCTTT. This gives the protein CASSLEDSWSTEAFF.

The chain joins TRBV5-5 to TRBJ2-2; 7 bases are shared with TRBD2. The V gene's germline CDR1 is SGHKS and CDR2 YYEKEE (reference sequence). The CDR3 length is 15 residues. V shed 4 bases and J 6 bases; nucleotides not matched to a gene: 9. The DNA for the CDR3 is TGTGCCAGCAGCCGCGAAAGCGGGATTCCCGGGGAGCTGTTTTTT. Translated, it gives CASSRESGIPGELFF.

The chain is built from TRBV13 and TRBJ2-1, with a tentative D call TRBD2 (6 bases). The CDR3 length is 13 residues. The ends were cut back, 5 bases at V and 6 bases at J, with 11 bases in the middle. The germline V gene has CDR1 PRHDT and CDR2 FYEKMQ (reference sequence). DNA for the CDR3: TGTGCCAGCAGCCTGGGACTGCCCAATGAGCAGTTCTTC. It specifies CASSLGLPNEQFF.

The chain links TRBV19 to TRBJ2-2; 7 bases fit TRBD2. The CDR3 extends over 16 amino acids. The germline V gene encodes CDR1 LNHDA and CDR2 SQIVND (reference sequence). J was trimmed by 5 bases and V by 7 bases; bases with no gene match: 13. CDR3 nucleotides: TGTGCCAGTAACCCCCGAGCGGGGAGAGAGACCGGGGAGCTGTTTTTT. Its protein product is CASNPRAGRETGELFF.

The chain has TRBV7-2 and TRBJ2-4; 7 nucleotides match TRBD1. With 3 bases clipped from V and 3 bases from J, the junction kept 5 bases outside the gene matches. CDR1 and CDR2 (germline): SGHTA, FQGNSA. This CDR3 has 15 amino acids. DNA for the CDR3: TGTGCCAGCAGCTTCGACGGGACAGTCAAAAACATTCAGTACTTC. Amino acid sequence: CASSFDGTVKNIQYF.

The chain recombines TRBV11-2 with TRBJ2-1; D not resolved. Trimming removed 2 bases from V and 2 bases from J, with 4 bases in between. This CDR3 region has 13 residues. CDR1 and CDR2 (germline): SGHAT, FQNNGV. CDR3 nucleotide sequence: TGTGCCAGCAGCTTATCTACCTACAATGAGCAGTTCTTC. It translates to CASSLSTYNEQFF.

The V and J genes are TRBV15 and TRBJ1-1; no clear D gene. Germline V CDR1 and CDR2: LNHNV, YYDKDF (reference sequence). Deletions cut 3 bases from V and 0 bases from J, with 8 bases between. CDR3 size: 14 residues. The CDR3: CATSRWALNTEAFF. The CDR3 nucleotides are TGTGCCACCAGCAGGTGGGCTTTGAACACTGAAGCTTTCTTT.

The CDR3 DNA sequence: TGTGCCAGCAGTTACGGAGGGACAGGGGCCCACGAGCAGTACTTC. Residues: CASSYGGTGAHEQYF. The gene calls are TRBV6-5 and TRBJ2-7; 10 bases line up with TRBD1. V lost 2 bases, J lost 5 bases, and 6 bases stayed unmatched. Germline values: CDR1 MNHEY, CDR2 SVGAGI. The CDR3 runs 15 residues.

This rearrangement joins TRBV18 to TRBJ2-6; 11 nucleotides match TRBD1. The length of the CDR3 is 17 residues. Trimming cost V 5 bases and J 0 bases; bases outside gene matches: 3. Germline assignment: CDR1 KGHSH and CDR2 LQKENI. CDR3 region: CASSTGTGGSGANVLTF. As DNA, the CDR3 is TGTGCCAGCTCAACCGGGACAGGGGGCTCTGGGGCCAACGTCCTGACTTTC.

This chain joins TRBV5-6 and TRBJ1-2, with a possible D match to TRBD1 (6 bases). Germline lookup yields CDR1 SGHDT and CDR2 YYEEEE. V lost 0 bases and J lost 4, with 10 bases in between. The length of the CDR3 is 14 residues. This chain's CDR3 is CASSLVGGPYGYTF. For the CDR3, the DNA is TGTGCCAGCAGCTTGGTAGGGGGACCCTATGGCTACACCTTC.